The rows below give T cell receptor beta chains drawn from one sample of a study of blood T cell repertoires in COVID-19. The assay was immunoSEQ multiplex PCR, and TCRdb's table has in-frame clones only and misses some. The sample has hundreds of thousands of clones, 88% seen once; the top ten hold roughly 6%. Sequencing was carried out using peripheral blood. The receptors come from a woman aged 30 to 39 with COVID-19, enrolled during active disease. Both conserved end residues are trimmed from each CDR3.

j_call v_call cdr3_aa
TRBJ2-1 TRBV7-9 ASSPEAPSSYNEQF
TRBJ2-1 TRBV4-1 ASSQSGRVYNEQF
TRBJ1-3 TRBV2 ASRGTGGNTIY
TRBJ2-5 TRBV2 ASTLLAGGLVGTQY
TRBJ1-2 TRBV7-2 ASSLHPGQGYGYT
TRBJ2-7 TRBV28 ASSLPAGSYEQY
TRBJ1-4 TRBV4-2 ASSQDGGGRNEKLF
TRBJ1-1 TRBV6-4 ASSDTRATEAF
TRBJ1-1 TRBV5-1 ASSLGRGGTVYTEAF
TRBJ1-5 TRBV5-6 ASSLGQEDQPQH
TRBJ2-1 TRBV29-1 SVDKRGQF
TRBJ2-6 TRBV19 ASSPLGVNYGEAGANVLT
TRBJ2-1 TRBV7-9 ASSRLQGPIPNEQF
TRBJ2-1 TRBV7-9 ASRPGQGTGSEQF
TRBJ1-1 TRBV29-1 SGGGGGNTEAF
TRBJ1-5 TRBV28 ASSPSPSFAHQPQH
TRBJ1-2 TRBV27 ASSPKDSGFYGYT
TRBJ1-2 TRBV2 ASVPGGGYT
TRBJ1-2 TRBV7-9 ASSTNRLEGYT
TRBJ1-1 TRBV11-2 ASSLERNTEAF
TRBJ2-7 TRBV6-2/TRBV6-3 ASSVSGYEQY